The next 27 T cell receptor beta chains were all read from a single sample in a study of T cells in Graves' hyperthyroidism and ophthalmopathy. Researchers amplified the TCR beta CDR3 regions from RNA transcripts. HTBI primers were employed in a first-round RT-PCR of the TCR CDR3. From the multiplex PCR reads, TCRdb called clonotypes with MiXCR, one entry per CDR3 protein. The sample lists 500,000 to 600,000 distinct CDR3 sequences, 46% occurring once. The sequencing sample was made of peripheral blood or thyroid tissue (not recorded which). These receptors all come from an adult woman with Graves' disease, either hyperthyroidism or ophthalmopathy (not recorded which).

This clonotype was detected a few times. The J gene is TRBJ2-5, the V gene TRBV7-2; D gene ambiguous. The CDR3 runs to 13 residues. V was shortened by 3 bases and J by 2 bases, with 7 bases between the two germline ends. The V gene's germline CDR1 is SGHTA and CDR2 FQGNSA. The CDR3 DNA is TGTGCCAGCAGCTTGATTTCTCAAGAGACCCAGTACTTC. It yields the protein CASSLISQETQYF. Looking up the rest from reference TRBV7-2 and TRBJ2-5 gives the full variable domain: GAGVSQSPSNKVTEKGKDVELRCDPISGHTALYWYRQSLGQGLEFLIYFQGNSAPDKSGLPSDRFSAERTGGSVSTLTIQRTQQEDSAVYLCASSLISQETQYFGPGTRLLVL.

This clonotype was seen ten or more times. The J gene is TRBJ1-1, the V gene TRBV29-1; D not resolved. Germline V gene lookup returns CDR1 SQVTM and CDR2 ANQGSEA. The CDR3 contains 18 residues. The V end was cut by 0 bases, the J end by 4 bases, with 24 bases between. Here the CDR3 DNA reads TGCAGCGTTGAAGACCCCTACTCCACCTGGGCTTGGGGCACTGAAGCTTTCTTT. Protein: CSVEDPYSTWAWGTEAFF.

The chain has TRBV12-3 or TRBV12-4 and TRBJ2-7; maybe TRBD2 (6 bases). This CDR3 comprises 15 residues. V shed 3 bases and J shed 3 bases, with 15 bases lying between them. The CDR3 region is CASSLRPDGGYEQYF. The CDR3 DNA follows: TGTGCCAGCAGTTTGCGCCCCGACGGGGGCTACGAGCAGTACTTC.

The sample holds one count of this clonotype. The V gene is TRBV20-1, the J gene TRBJ1-5; 8 bases are a match to TRBD1. Germline trimming cut 3 bases from V and 11 bases from J; bases unmatched to any gene: 9. The V gene's germline CDR1 is DFQATT and CDR2 SNEGSKA (reference sequence). The CDR3 contains 13 residues. CDR3 coding DNA: TGCAGTGCTAGGGAGGACAGGGCAGAGACCCAGCATTTT. It translates to CSAREDRAETQHF.

In this sample, this clonotype turned up many times. The genes are TRBV12-3 or TRBV12-4 and TRBJ2-7; D remains unclear. V lost 5 bases and J lost 6, with 14 bases in between. The CDR3 spans 13 residues. The CDR3 spells CASSEVGWGEQYF. CDR3 nucleotide sequence: TGTGCCAGCAGTGAGGTTGGTTGGGGCGAGCAGTACTTC.

J is TRBJ2-5 and V is TRBV4-3; no clear D gene. Germline V gives CDR1 LGHNA, CDR2 YSLEER. There are 15 residues in the CDR3. Trimming took off 0 bases at V and 0 bases at J, with 8 bases between the two ends. The CDR3: CASSQDRRDQETQYF. CDR3 DNA: TGCGCCAGCAGCCAAGATCGCCGGGACCAAGAGACCCAGTACTTC.

This clonotype has a count of ten or more. This chain connects TRBV3-1 to TRBJ2-7; tentatively, D is TRBD2 (5 bases). CDR3 size: 14 residues. V lost 0 bases and J lost 1, with 7 bases in between. Germline lookup yields CDR1 LGHDT and CDR2 YNNKEL (reference sequence). CDR3 in DNA: TGTGCCAGCAGCCAAGAAAGCGGTTCCTACGAGCAGTACTTC. Translation: CASSQESGSYEQYF.

The sample holds many counts of this clonotype. The chain employs TRBV7-6 and TRBJ1-4; D call uncertain. The V gene lost 4 bases and the J gene lost 6 bases, with 15 bases spanning the gap. Germline V lookup: CDR1 SGHVS, CDR2 FNYEAQ. CDR3 length: 15 amino acids. CDR3 sequence reads: CASSSRDTADEKLFF. In DNA, the CDR3 is TGTGCCAGCAGCTCCCGCGACACAGCCGATGAAAAACTGTTTTTT.

The DNA for the CDR3 is TGCGCCAGCAGTCCAGACTGGGCAGATACGCAGTATTTT. Translating gives CASSPDWADTQYF. The V gene is TRBV10-1, the J gene TRBJ2-3; D not resolved. V dropped 5 bases and J dropped 4 bases, with 10 bases sitting between them. This CDR3 spans 13 amino acids. The germline V gene has CDR1 WNHNN and CDR2 SYGVQD (reference sequence).

As regards this clonotype: This could be a read error, since a much larger clone is one nucleotide away. The CDR3 does not end in the conserved phenylalanine or tryptophan, so this is likely a read error. The chain employs TRBV5-1 and TRBJ2-7; unclear D gene. Per the germline V gene, CDR1 is SGHRS and CDR2 is YFSETQ. This CDR3 comprises 14 residues. Deletions cut 4 bases from V and 0 bases from J, with 11 bases between. The CDR3 DNA reads as TGCGCCAGCAGCCCTGACACCAACTCCTACGAGCAGTACTCC. It specifies CASSPDTNSYEQYS.

This clonotype was observed a few times. V usage is TRBV10-3 and J usage is TRBJ1-6; possible D gene TRBD1, 6 bases. The V gene's germline CDR1 is ENHRY and CDR2 SYGVKD. Trimming took 9 bases from V and 7 from J, leaving 16 bases between them. This CDR3 is built from 14 residues. The CDR3 sequence is CAIANRDENSPLHF. CDR3 coding DNA: TGTGCCATTGCCAACAGGGACGAGAATTCACCCCTCCACTTT.

This clonotype was recorded at least ten times. J is TRBJ1-6 and V is TRBV4-1; a weak D match, TRBD1 (5 bases). The CDR3 runs to 15 residues. Trimming removed 2 bases from V and 9 bases from J, with 14 bases in between. From germline, CDR1 is MGHRA and CDR2 YSYEKL. The CDR3 reads CASSQLDKVLSPLHF. CDR3 in DNA: TGCGCCAGCAGCCAATTGGACAAAGTCCTTTCACCCCTCCACTTT.

This clonotype showed up just a few times. The chain combines TRBV20-1 with TRBJ1-5; D ambiguous. Trimming removed 3 bases from V and 6 bases from J, with 15 bases in between. Germline V gene sequence: CDR1 DFQATT, CDR2 SNEGSKA (reference sequence). The CDR3 runs 14 residues. The CDR3 sequence is CSASIPGPPQPQHF. DNA of the CDR3: TGCAGTGCTAGTATCCCTGGTCCGCCTCAGCCCCAGCATTTT.

This clonotype showed up many times. The chain uses TRBV7-2 and TRBJ2-5; 10 positions match TRBD2. The germline CDR1 and CDR2 sequences are SGHTA and FQGNSA. This CDR3 has 14 amino acids. Trimming removed 5 bases from V and 5 bases from J; junction bases left unmatched: 5. CDR3 in DNA: TGTGCCAGCAGCACGGGACTAGCGTGGGAGACCCAGTACTTC. Encoded protein: CASSTGLAWETQYF.

The sample holds many counts of this clonotype. This CDR3 reads CASSLGAGHGTEAFF. In DNA, the CDR3 is TGTGCCAGCAGCTTAGGCGCTGGACATGGCACTGAAGCTTTCTTT. The rearrangement uses TRBV7-8 and TRBJ1-1, with D perhaps TRBD1 (5 bases). V gave up 1 base and J gave up 4 bases, with 13 bases separating them. Germline V CDR1 and CDR2: SGHVS, FQNEAQ. The CDR3 contains 15 residues.

This clonotype has a count of ten or more. The chain uses TRBV6-2 or TRBV6-3 and TRBJ1-5, with D perhaps TRBD1 (5 bases). The CDR3 is made up of 13 amino acids. V was cut by 8 bases and J by 5 bases, with 13 bases left in between. Germline assignment: CDR1 MNHEY and CDR2 SVGEGT. In DNA form, the CDR3 reads TGTGCCAGCCACTCCGGGGACTATCAGCCCCAGCATTTT. Residues: CASHSGDYQPQHF.

V and J are TRBV2 and TRBJ1-2; 7 bases are a match to TRBD1. Losses at the gene ends were 6 bases for V and 2 bases for J; bases not matched to a gene: 12. Looked up from germline, CDR1 is SNHLY and CDR2 is FYNNEI. This CDR3 comprises 16 residues. CDR3 in DNA: TGTGCCAGCAGCTTATTAGGGGGCTGGGACAACTATGGCTACACCTTC. Encoded protein: CASSLLGGWDNYGYTF.

This chain connects TRBV10-3 to TRBJ2-1; 14 bases are shared with TRBD2. Per germline, CDR1 ENHRY and CDR2 SYGVKD. The CDR3 loop spans 16 amino acids. J was trimmed by 10 bases and V by 0 bases; bases with no gene match: 5. The CDR3: CAISESGLAGGREQFF. The CDR3 nucleotides are TGTGCCATCAGTGAGTCAGGACTAGCGGGAGGACGCGAGCAGTTCTTC.

The V gene is TRBV19, the J gene TRBJ1-4, with D unresolved. V gave up 5 bases and J gave up 12 bases, with 19 bases separating them. CDR1 and CDR2 (germline): LNHDA, SQIVND (reference sequence). This CDR3 is built from 14 residues. Written as DNA, the CDR3 is TGTGCCAGTAGTCACTGGACGGTGGCGGCGGAACTGTTTTTT. Residues: CASSHWTVAAELFF.

This chain uses TRBV7-2 with TRBJ2-5; D possibly matches TRBD1 or TRBD2 (5 bases each). CDR3 length: 13 residues. V dropped 6 bases and J dropped 4 bases, with 12 bases sitting between them. Germline values: CDR1 SGHTA, CDR2 FQGNSA. This CDR3 is CASSPTGGETQYF. CDR3 sequence (DNA): TGTGCCAGCAGTCCCACAGGAGGAGAGACCCAGTACTTC.

At least ten counts were recorded for this clonotype. The chain couples TRBV20-1 to TRBJ1-1; 8 bases line up with TRBD1. There are 14 residues in the CDR3. The V gene's germline CDR1 is DFQATT and CDR2 SNEGSKA (reference sequence). Trimming took 4 bases from V and 0 from J; bases not matched to a gene: 4. Written as DNA, the CDR3 is TGCAGTGCTAAGCTGACAGGGGTGAACACTGAAGCTTTCTTT. This gives the protein CSAKLTGVNTEAFF.

The chain links TRBV5-1 to TRBJ1-6, with D possibly being TRBD1 (5 bases). Germline CDR1 is SGHRS and CDR2 is YFSETQ. The CDR3 extends over 16 amino acids. The V gene lost 2 bases and the J gene lost 9 bases, with 18 bases spanning the gap. Here the CDR3 reads CASSFTSGAASSPLHF. The DNA for the CDR3 is TGCGCCAGCAGCTTCACTAGCGGGGCGGCAAGTTCACCCCTCCACTTT.

The chain employs TRBV7-2 and TRBJ2-2; 7 nucleotides match TRBD2. This CDR3 contains 14 residues. V trimming: 11 bases; J trimming: 4 bases; junction bases outside the gene matches: 10. Germline V gene sequence: CDR1 SGHTA, CDR2 FQGNSA. The CDR3 coding sequence is TGTGCCTGCGCGGGAGTAGAAGGCACCGGGGAGCTGTTTTTT. This translates into CACAGVEGTGELFF. The complete variable domain, with remaining parts taken from reference TRBV7-2 and TRBJ2-2, reads GAGVSQSPSNKVTEKGKDVELRCDPISGHTALYWYRQSLGQGLEFLIYFQGNSAPDKSGLPSDRFSAERTGGSVSTLTIQRTQQEDSAVYLCACAGVEGTGELFFGEGSRLTVL.

The rearrangement links TRBV7-8 to TRBJ1-4, with a possible D match to TRBD1 (5 bases). The germline V and J ends were trimmed by 5 bases and 8 bases, with 24 bases remaining between them. CDR1 is SGHVS and CDR2 is FQNEAQ in the germline V gene. The CDR3 is made up of 17 amino acids. The CDR3 DNA reads TGTGCCAGCAGCCCAAACCGCGAGACAGCCACTCCGGAAAAACTGTTTTTT. It is translated as CASSPNRETATPEKLFF.

The table lists this clonotype with many counts. The chain couples TRBV15 to TRBJ2-2; possibly TRBD1 for D (5 bases). Germline CDR1 LNHNV, CDR2 YYDKDF (reference sequence). CDR3 length: 13 amino acids. V was clipped by 2 bases and J by 6 bases, with 7 bases between them. DNA for the CDR3: TGTGCCACCAGCAGACAGGGTTCCGGGGAGCTGTTTTTT. Its translation is CATSRQGSGELFF.

J is TRBJ1-1 and V is TRBV2; 7 nucleotides agree with TRBD1. The V gene's germline CDR1 is SNHLY and CDR2 FYNNEI. This CDR3 contains 12 residues. V lost 8 bases and J lost 8; bases outside the gene matches: 8. CDR3 bases: TGTGCCAGCCGATTCGGACAGGTAGAAGCTTTCTTT. Protein product: CASRFGQVEAFF.

J is TRBJ1-3 and V is TRBV19; D not certain. The germline gives CDR1 LNHDA, CDR2 SQIVND (reference sequence). Between the trimmed V and J ends, which lost 6 bases and 8 bases, there was a span of 23 bases. The CDR3 sequence is 16 residues long. In DNA, the CDR3 is TGTGCCAGTAGAACTACCCGGGGAAACTATGGCTACACCATATATTTT. Protein: CASRTTRGNYGYTIYF.